Following are 17 T cell receptor beta chains from one sample sequenced in a study of blood T cells in healthy people across ages. The use of a sample-barcoded 5' primer and a J-beta primer mix characterized a second PCR of roughly 6 to 12 cycles. TCRdb passed the 5' RACE reads through MiXCR, listing each CDR3 protein once. The data show 1.5 million to 2 million distinct CDR3 sequences, with about 28% seen just once and over 7% held by the top ten. Sequencing used blood. The source of these receptors is a woman aged 25 to 39 in good health.

The CDR3 nucleotides read TGTGCCAGCAGTTTGTGGGGACTAGCGGTGATCTCCTCCTACGAGCAGTACTTC. Translating gives CASSLWGLAVISSYEQYF. The rearrangement uses TRBV12-3 or TRBV12-4 and TRBJ2-7, with TRBD2 identical over 11 bases. J lost 0 bases, V lost 3 bases, and 10 bases had no gene match. The CDR3 runs to 18 residues.

This chain connects TRBV2 to TRBJ1-5; no reliable D call. Trimming removed 7 bases at V and 2 bases at J, with 12 bases between. This CDR3 has 14 amino acids. Germline-derived CDR1 and CDR2 are SNHLY and FYNNEI. This CDR3 reads CASTPDMGNQPQHF. The CDR3 region has the DNA TGTGCCAGCACCCCTGACATGGGCAATCAGCCCCAGCATTTT.

The chain is built from TRBV6-6 and TRBJ1-1; D is perhaps TRBD1 (6 bases). This CDR3 comprises 15 residues. V lost 1 base to trimming and J lost 1 base, with 10 bases between them. The germline V gene encodes CDR1 MNHNY and CDR2 SVGAGI (reference sequence). The DNA of the CDR3 is TGTGCCAGCAGTTACTATCTGGGGGCGAACACTGAAGCTTTCTTT. Protein sequence: CASSYYLGANTEAFF.

This sequence joins TRBV7-2 and TRBJ1-1; the match to TRBD1 covers 7 bases. The CDR3 sequence is 15 residues long. Germline V gene sequence: CDR1 SGHTA, CDR2 FQGNSA. V shed 5 bases, J shed 5 bases, and the junction held 11 bases outside the gene matches. CDR3 region: CASSTGTVPRTEAFF. The CDR3 nucleotides are TGTGCCAGCAGCACCGGGACAGTCCCCCGTACTGAAGCTTTCTTT.

This sequence joins TRBV24-1 and TRBJ2-2, with 9 bases lining up with TRBD1. The germline V gene has CDR1 KGHDR and CDR2 SFDVKD. V shed 3 bases and J 7 bases; nucleotides not matched to a gene: 8. The length of the CDR3 is 16 residues. The CDR3 DNA is TGTGCCACCAGTGATCCCGGACAGGGGAGTTACGGGGAGCTGTTTTTT. This sequence encodes CATSDPGQGSYGELFF.

This clonotype was found many times. J is TRBJ2-5 and V is TRBV9, with TRBD2 identical over 11 bases. This CDR3 has 19 residues. V was pared by 1 base and J by 2 bases, with 13 bases of the junction left unmatched. Germline V CDR1 and CDR2: SGDLS, YYNGEE. The DNA of the CDR3 is TGTGCCAGCAGCGTACGTGGAGTAGCGGGGGGGCGCAGACAAGAGACCCAGTACTTC. Protein: CASSVRGVAGGRRQETQYF.

This clonotype was recorded many times. The junction does not match germline at one end; this may be a read error. The rearrangement joins TRBV5-1 to TRBJ1-4; 7 bases agree with TRBD1. CDR3 size: 14 residues. Germline CDR1 SGHRS, CDR2 YFSETQ. The DNA of the CDR3 is TGTGCCAGCAGCGCCGGGACAGCGAATGAAAAACTGTTTTTT. Translating gives CASSAGTANEKLFF.

This clonotype was seen at least ten times. The chain carries TRBV6-2 or TRBV6-3 and TRBJ2-4; the match to TRBD2 covers 8 bases. There are 17 residues in the CDR3. V dropped 5 bases and J dropped 2; count of bases not matched to a gene: 11. CDR1 is MNHEY, CDR2 SVGEGT, per germline. The CDR3 DNA is TGTGCCAGCAGTCCACCGGGACTAGAGAATACCAAAAACATTCAGTACTTC. It is translated as CASSPPGLENTKNIQYF.

CDR3 in DNA: TGTGCCAGCAGCACCTTTGGGTTGGCGAACACTGAAGCTTTCTTT. Protein product: CASSTFGLANTEAFF. The chain couples TRBV9 to TRBJ1-1; D remains ambiguous. CDR1 SGDLS and CDR2 YYNGEE come from the germline V gene. Trimming cost V 4 bases and J 1 base, with 14 bases left between them. This CDR3 is 15 amino acids long.

The V call is TRBV3-1, the J call TRBJ2-1, with 7 bases lining up with TRBD2. The CDR3 length is 13 residues. Germline V gene sequence: CDR1 LGHDT, CDR2 YNNKEL (reference sequence). V trimming: 8 bases; J trimming: 9 bases; junction bases outside the gene matches: 10. The CDR3 DNA reads as TGTGCCAGCTCCCGCGGGGAGGGGAGTGAGCAGTTCTTC. It is translated as CASSRGEGSEQFF.

The chain joins TRBV6-5 to TRBJ2-7; 9 nucleotides line up with TRBD2. The CDR3 totals 14 residues. CDR1 is MNHEY and CDR2 is SVGAGI in the germline V gene. V trimming: 8 bases; J trimming: 7 bases; junction bases outside the gene matches: 12. The CDR3 is CASRPKREVVEQYF. The CDR3 DNA reads TGTGCCAGCCGGCCCAAGCGGGAGGTGGTAGAGCAGTACTTC.

The chain has TRBV2 and TRBJ2-4; D not certain. The CDR3 extends over 11 amino acids. V dropped 6 bases and J dropped 13 bases, with 13 bases sitting between them. The V gene's germline CDR1 is SNHLY and CDR2 FYNNEI. The CDR3 region is CASRTYNEQYF. For the CDR3, the DNA is TGTGCCAGCAGAACCTACAATGAGCAGTACTTC.

This clonotype came up a few times. V usage is TRBV20-1 and J usage is TRBJ2-7, with a weak D call TRBD2 (6 bases). V gave up 0 bases and J gave up 3 bases, with 12 bases separating them. This CDR3 contains 14 residues. Germline lookup yields CDR1 DFQATT and CDR2 SNEGSKA (reference sequence). CDR3 sequence (DNA): TGCAGTGCTAGAGATGCCGGGAGAAACTACGAGCAGTACTTC. It specifies CSARDAGRNYEQYF.

The sample holds a few counts of this clonotype. The chain links TRBV6-5 to TRBJ1-3; TRBD1 matches 8 bases. CDR1 MNHEY and CDR2 SVGAGI come from the germline V gene. Unmatched junction bases numbered 9, after V lost 6 bases and J lost 8 bases. CDR3 size: 14 residues. The CDR3 region has the DNA TGTGCCAGCAGAATGACAGGGGCGAAAGACACCATATATTTT. This sequence encodes CASRMTGAKDTIYF.

In this sample, this clonotype turned up a few times. The chain carries TRBV5-1 and TRBJ1-5; D not resolved. The CDR3 extends over 13 amino acids. Germline V gene sequence: CDR1 SGHRS, CDR2 YFSETQ. Trimming stripped 2 bases from V and 7 bases from J, with 10 bases between. CDR3 loop: CASSFGPQQPQHF. In DNA, the CDR3 is TGCGCCAGCAGCTTTGGACCGCAGCAGCCCCAGCATTTT.

This clonotype was seen a single time. The CDR3 DNA follows: TGCAGTGCTAGAGATGGTCGGGGCACGAAGCAGTACTTC. It encodes CSARDGRGTKQYF. This chain uses TRBV20-1 with TRBJ2-7; D might be TRBD1 or TRBD2, each matching 5 bases. Germline V gives CDR1 DFQATT, CDR2 SNEGSKA (reference sequence). V was cut by 0 bases and J by 8 bases, with 14 bases left in between. This CDR3 region has 13 residues.

The J gene is TRBJ2-7, the V gene TRBV7-6, with D possibly being TRBD2 (5 bases). CDR1 is SGHVS, CDR2 FNYEAQ, per germline. V was cut by 4 bases and J by 5 bases, with 24 bases left in between. CDR3 size: 17 residues. CDR3 region: CASSSPRDGGSLDEQYF. The CDR3 DNA sequence: TGTGCCAGCAGCTCACCCCGGGATGGCGGTTCGTTGGACGAGCAGTACTTC.